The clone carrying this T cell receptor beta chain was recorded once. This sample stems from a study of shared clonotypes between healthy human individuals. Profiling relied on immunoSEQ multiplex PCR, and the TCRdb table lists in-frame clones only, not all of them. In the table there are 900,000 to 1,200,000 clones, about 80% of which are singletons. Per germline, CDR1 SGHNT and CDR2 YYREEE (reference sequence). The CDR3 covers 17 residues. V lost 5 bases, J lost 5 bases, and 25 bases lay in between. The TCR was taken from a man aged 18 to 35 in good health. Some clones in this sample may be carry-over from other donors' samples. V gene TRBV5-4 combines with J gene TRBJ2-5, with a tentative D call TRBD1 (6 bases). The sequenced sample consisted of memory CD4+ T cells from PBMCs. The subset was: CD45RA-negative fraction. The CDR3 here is CASRVSRGHLTDETQYF. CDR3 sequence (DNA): TGTGCCAGCAGGGTCTCGAGGGGACACCTTACAGACGAGACCCAGTACTTC.